The 22 T cell receptor beta chains presented below share a single source sample, sequenced in a study of T cell repertoires in cytomegalovirus infection (dated by TCRdb to the late 2010s). TCRdb records Illumina HiSeq 1500 as the sequencer. Clones were called with MiXCR by TCRdb after fastp trimmed the public reads at Q25, and only in-frame beta chains were retained. Each CDR3 protein gets just one entry, which takes the most common genes and DNA from the rows behind it. Within this sample are approximately 200,000 distinct CDR3 sequences, with approximately 22% of them counted one time only. The ten largest account for roughly 18% of the sample. The source material was CD8+ T cells from PBMCs. Every receptor here comes from a human donor in good health (CMV status not recorded). Some clones in this sample may be carry-over from other donors' samples.

The rearrangement links TRBV2 to TRBJ2-7; the D is unclear. The germline V and J ends were trimmed by 1 base and 3 bases, with 7 bases remaining between them. The CDR3 is 13 amino acids. CDR1 and CDR2 (germline): SNHLY, FYNNEI. The chain's CDR3 is CASSEGGFYEQYF. CDR3 bases: TGTGCCAGCAGTGAAGGAGGTTTCTACGAGCAGTACTTC.

This clonotype was seen a handful of times. This chain uses TRBV6-6 with TRBJ2-7; D is perhaps TRBD1 or TRBD2 (5 bases each). The V gene lost 6 bases and the J gene lost 1 base, with 13 bases spanning the gap. The CDR3 is 14 residues long. Germline V gene lookup returns CDR1 MNHNY and CDR2 SVGAGI (reference sequence). CDR3 sequence: CASSGTVMSYEQYF. CDR3 coding DNA: TGTGCCAGCAGCGGGACCGTCATGTCCTACGAGCAGTACTTC.

The chain recombines TRBV13 with TRBJ2-1, with no clear D. V was shortened by 5 bases and J by 4 bases, with 15 bases between the two germline ends. The CDR3 covers 15 residues. Germline V lookup: CDR1 PRHDT, CDR2 FYEKMQ (reference sequence). This chain's CDR3 is CASSPETAPYNEQFF. As DNA, the CDR3 is TGTGCCAGCAGCCCCGAGACCGCTCCTTACAATGAGCAGTTCTTC.

The chain is built from TRBV19 and TRBJ2-7; 9 nucleotides agree with TRBD1. This CDR3 is 15 amino acids long. From germline, CDR1 is LNHDA and CDR2 SQIVND (reference sequence). Germline trimming cut 2 bases from V and 6 bases from J; bases unmatched to any gene: 8. CDR3 in DNA: TGTGCCAGTAGTATAACAGGGGGCGCGTCGGCCGAGCAGTACTTC. Amino acids: CASSITGGASAEQYF.

This clonotype was observed at least ten times. The chain recombines TRBV7-2 with TRBJ1-1; no definite D call. The CDR3 extends over 15 amino acids. V lost 2 bases and J 0 bases, leaving 10 bases between the germline ends. Germline CDR1 is SGHTA and CDR2 is FQGNSA. CDR3 in amino acids: CASSLSVSLNTEAFF. CDR3 bases: TGTGCCAGCAGCTTATCTGTGTCCCTGAACACTGAAGCTTTCTTT.

V usage is TRBV29-1 and J usage is TRBJ2-1; D uncertain. The CDR3 spans 12 residues. CDR1 is SQVTM and CDR2 is ANQGSEA in the germline V gene. Trimming removed 0 bases at V and 8 bases at J, with 8 bases between. DNA of the CDR3: TGCAGCGTTGAAGACTTCCTCGATGAGCAGTTCTTC. This codes for CSVEDFLDEQFF.

This clonotype occurred a few times. V gene TRBV7-2 combines with J gene TRBJ2-7, with TRBD1 matching 11 bases. The CDR3 consists of 17 residues. CDR1 is SGHTA, CDR2 FQGNSA, per germline. J lost 2 bases, V lost 0 bases, and 6 bases had no gene match. CDR3: CASSLADRGPPTYEQYF. The CDR3 bases are TGTGCCAGCAGCTTAGCGGACAGGGGGCCGCCGACCTACGAGCAGTACTTC.

In this sample, this clonotype turned up a few times. The chain joins TRBV29-1 to TRBJ2-1; no clear D gene. The CDR3 loop spans 10 amino acids. CDR1 is SQVTM and CDR2 is ANQGSEA in the germline V gene. Trimming shortened V by 5 bases and J by 4 bases, and 3 bases separated the two germline ends. The CDR3 reads CSVRYNEQFF. CDR3 nucleotide sequence: TGCAGCGTTCGTTACAATGAGCAGTTCTTC.

The table lists this clonotype with a few counts. The V gene is TRBV5-4, the J gene TRBJ1-2; TRBD1 aligns across 12 bases. This CDR3 comprises 14 residues. Germline trimming cut 4 bases from V and 4 bases from J; bases unmatched to any gene: 2. Germline V lookup: CDR1 SGHNT, CDR2 YYREEE (reference sequence). The CDR3: CASSPGQGAYGYTF. In DNA form, the CDR3 reads TGTGCCAGCAGCCCGGGACAGGGGGCCTATGGCTACACCTTC.

This clonotype was counted a few times. The chain is built from TRBV5-1 and TRBJ2-7; D is unresolved. The CDR3 is 14 amino acids. Germline CDR1 SGHRS, CDR2 YFSETQ. Trimming stripped 1 base from V and 0 bases from J, with 8 bases between. The DNA of the CDR3 is TGCGCCAGCAGCTTGCCCTCTAGCTCCTACGAGCAGTACTTC. Translating gives CASSLPSSSYEQYF.

This rearrangement joins TRBV7-9 to TRBJ2-1; D is unclear. The CDR3 totals 14 residues. V shed 5 bases and J shed 6 bases, with 14 bases lying between them. From germline, CDR1 is SEHNR and CDR2 FQNEAQ (reference sequence). CDR3 bases: TGTGCCAGCAGCCTAGAGGCAGGCTTCAATGAGCAGTTCTTC. Translating it yields CASSLEAGFNEQFF.

This clonotype was observed at least ten times. This chain links TRBV7-7 with TRBJ2-7, with TRBD1 identical over 8 bases. Germline values: CDR1 SSHAT, CDR2 FNYEAQ (reference sequence). The CDR3 is made up of 16 amino acids. V shed 5 bases, J shed 6 bases, and the junction held 15 bases outside the gene matches. The CDR3 loop is CASSPLGPGQGGEQYF. The CDR3 DNA reads as TGTGCCAGCAGCCCCTTAGGACCCGGACAGGGAGGCGAGCAGTACTTC.

On this clonotype itself: With a much larger clone just one base away, this may be a read error. The rearrangement uses TRBV12-3 or TRBV12-4 and TRBJ2-7; a possible D gene is TRBD2 (5 bases). The CDR3 runs to 16 residues. The CDR3 DNA is TGTACCAGCAGTTTAGCCCCCGGGGATTCTCGCTACGAGCAGTACTTC. Protein product: CTSSLAPGDSRYEQYF.

This clonotype has a handful of counts. The chain joins TRBV4-1 to TRBJ1-1; no definite D call. Per germline, CDR1 MGHRA and CDR2 YSYEKL. The CDR3 is made up of 13 amino acids. Trimming stripped 1 base from V and 3 bases from J, with 6 bases between. The CDR3 reads CASSQVGYTEAFF. The CDR3 DNA is TGCGCCAGCAGCCAAGTCGGGTACACTGAAGCTTTCTTT.

This clonotype was detected only a few times. CDR3 loop: CASSQEHLEDEQYF. CDR3 sequence (DNA): TGTGCCAGCAGTCAGGAACACCTAGAGGACGAGCAGTACTTC. The rearrangement joins TRBV5-4 to TRBJ2-7; D is uncertain. The CDR3 spans 14 residues. V shed 5 bases and J shed 5 bases, with 17 bases lying between them. Germline V lookup: CDR1 SGHNT, CDR2 YYREEE (reference sequence).

The chain is built from TRBV20-1 and TRBJ2-6; D may correspond to TRBD1 or TRBD2 (5 bases each). CDR3 size: 15 residues. V shed 1 base and J shed 2 bases, with 9 bases lying between them. Looked up from germline, CDR1 is DFQATT and CDR2 is SNEGSKA (reference sequence). The CDR3 DNA follows: TGCAGTGCTAGAGCGGGGACGCCTGGGGCCAACGTCCTGACTTTC. Translating it yields CSARAGTPGANVLTF.

The chain links TRBV12-3 or TRBV12-4 to TRBJ1-5, with 9 bases matching TRBD1. The V and J ends lost 6 bases and 2 bases, in that order; junction bases with no gene match: 2. CDR3 length equals 14 residues. CDR3 nucleotides: TGTGCCAGCAGCACAGGGGGCGGCAATCAGCCCCAGCATTTT. Translation gives CASSTGGGNQPQHF.

This chain connects TRBV20-1 to TRBJ1-1; 8 bases line up with TRBD1. V lost 7 bases to trimming and J lost 11 bases; unmatched junction nucleotides: 6. Germline values: CDR1 DFQATT, CDR2 SNEGSKA (reference sequence). The CDR3 length is 10 residues. The DNA of the CDR3 is TGCAGTGTTCTTCAGGGGGCGGCTTTCTTT. It is translated as CSVLQGAAFF.

Ten or more counts support this clonotype. The chain combines TRBV7-3 with TRBJ1-1; D is perhaps TRBD1 (5 bases). Germline V CDR1 and CDR2: SGHTA, FQGTGA. This CDR3 has 15 residues. The germline V and J ends were trimmed by 1 base and 0 bases, with 9 bases remaining between them. CDR3 in amino acids: CASSLNPGLNTEAFF. DNA for the CDR3: TGTGCCAGCAGCTTAAATCCAGGGTTGAACACTGAAGCTTTCTTT.

This clonotype was counted between two and nine times. V and J are TRBV11-2 and TRBJ2-7; tentatively, D is TRBD1 or TRBD2 (5 bases each). The CDR3 is 14 residues long. The V end lost 7 bases, the J end lost 6 bases, and 19 bases lay between the germline ends. Germline V gives CDR1 SGHAT, CDR2 FQNNGV. Here the CDR3 DNA reads TGTGCCAGCACCCCCGGGGTTGGGGGTTTCGAGCAGTACTTC. Residues: CASTPGVGGFEQYF.

In this sample, this clonotype turned up many times. V and J are TRBV12-3 or TRBV12-4 and TRBJ1-5; 10 nucleotides match TRBD1. The CDR3 is 14 residues long. Trimming removed 6 bases from V and 7 bases from J; junction bases left unmatched: 6. This CDR3 is CASSLRTGGQPQHF. CDR3 sequence (DNA): TGTGCCAGCAGCCTTCGGACAGGGGGACAGCCCCAGCATTTT.

This chain uses TRBV20-1 with TRBJ1-6, with TRBD1 identical over 8 bases. The CDR3 has 19 amino acids. Germline CDR1 DFQATT, CDR2 SNEGSKA (reference sequence). The J segment lost 0 bases and the V segment lost 0 bases, leaving 10 bases of the junction unmatched. CDR3 DNA: TGCAGTGCTAGAGATTGGGGCAGGGGGCACAGCTCCTATAATTCACCCCTCCACTTT. This gives the protein CSARDWGRGHSSYNSPLHF.